This T cell receptor beta chain stems from a study of OX40 agonist ivuxolimab in advanced cancers. As for the study in general: Each dose-escalation patient presented with hepatocellular carcinoma, melanoma, renal cell or head and neck cancer.

Sequencing used immunoSEQ multiplex PCR; TCRdb keeps in-frame clones, though not all of them. Found here are about 73,000 clones, 86% of them singletons; the top ten hold roughly 0.68%. In regard to this clone: Its antigen is as yet unknown.

The study, taken as a whole, reports: The CD4+ and CD8+ T cells in the blood had expanded clonally by week 6 at 0.1 to 3.0 mg/kg. On average, CD8+ T cells showed a greater number of expanded clones than CD4+.

The CDR3 is made up of 15 amino acids. The V and J ends lost 6 bases and 4 bases respectively, with 18 bases between them. Looked up from germline, CDR1 is KGHSH and CDR2 is LQKENI. At baseline, cycle 4 day 1, and cycle 7 day 1, blood was sampled. J is TRBJ1-1 and V is TRBV18, with a possible D match to TRBD1 (6 bases). The TCR sequence derives from an adult with an advanced solid tumor such as melanoma, head and neck, liver or kidney cancer. The specimen was CD4+ or CD8+ T cells sorted from blood, collected in a trial of the OX40 agonist ivuxolimab. CDR3 region: CASSPQEVQGTEAFF. CDR3 coding DNA: TGTGCCAGCTCCCCCCAAGAGGTACAGGGCACTGAAGCTTTCTTT.